This T cell receptor beta chain was sequenced for a study of breast tumors, draining lymph nodes, adjacent tissues. TCRdb ran MiXCR on the multiplex PCR reads and lists one entry per CDR3 protein. The table shows fewer than 200,000 distinct CDR3 sequences, with about 30% occurring only once. As to this clonotype: The antigen remains undetermined.

The lymph nodes were axillary draining lymph nodes from breast cancer patients. Findings and limits, study-wide: Compared with lymph nodes, tumors were less diverse; compared with nontumor tissue, more.

The TCR was taken from a female donor with breast cancer. Some clones in this sample may be carry-over from other donors' samples. Sequenced input: axillary lymph node tissue.

As DNA, the CDR3 is TGCGCCAGCAGTGTCAGGGGAGCCGGGGAGCTGTTTTTT. It is translated as CASSVRGAGELFF. The chain carries TRBV5-1 and TRBJ2-2, with D possibly being TRBD1 (6 bases). CDR3 length: 13 amino acids. The V gene's germline CDR1 is SGHRS and CDR2 YFSETQ. Deletions cut 5 bases from V and 6 bases from J, with 11 bases between.